The following is a T cell receptor (beta chain) sequence with its context. Data came from immunoSEQ multiplex PCR; TCRdb stores just in-frame clones and leaves some out. The sample has 200,000 to 250,000 clones; over 75% are singletons. Germline values: CDR1 MDHEN, CDR2 SYDVKM. The CDR3 has 11 amino acids. With 7 bases removed from V and 9 bases from J, the gap between germline ends came to 13 bases. This entry is derived from a study of blood T cell repertoires in COVID-19. About the research overall: The cDNA or gDNA used as material had been derived from T cells, B-cell-depleted T cells, or PBMCs.

The sample taken for sequencing was PBMCs or T cells enriched from blood (not recorded which). The J gene is TRBJ2-7, the V gene TRBV28; weak D call: TRBD1 (6 bases). This TCR derives from a young man with acute COVID-19. The CDR3 here is CASNKGVRQYF. The CDR3 DNA follows: TGTGCCAGCAACAAGGGGGTGCGGCAGTACTTC.